Sequencing of this TCR beta chain was carried out in a study of cytomegalovirus exposure and HLA in healthy donors. Study-level points and caveats: Beyond CMV serostatus, there was no information to go on about immune exposure. Later, TCR association rates were found to vary by HLA locus, highest for DRB1 and lowest for HLA-C. As was reported, the classifier diagnosed cytomegalovirus status with high specificity and sensitivity.

With 60 Vbeta and 13 Jbeta primers, the PCR was carried out. Libraries were prepared by immunoSEQ multiplex PCR; TCRdb keeps only in-frame clonotypes and omits some of them. The data show 100,000 to 150,000 clones, roughly 80% seen once. Concerning this clone: The antigen is not known.

Sequencing used PBMCs. This receptor was identified in a man between 18 and 35 years old in good health and CMV-seropositive.

The CDR3 sequence: CAGAGTGVFHYEQYF. CDR3 DNA sequence: TGCGCCGGCGCCGGGACAGGGGTTTTCCACTACGAGCAGTACTTC. This chain connects TRBV10-1 to TRBJ2-7; 10 bases fit TRBD1. The CDR3 contains 15 residues. V shed 11 bases, J shed 3 bases, and the junction held 13 bases outside the gene matches. Germline CDR1 reads WNHNN; CDR2 reads SYGVQD (reference sequence).